The 15 T cell receptor beta chains given below trace back to one sample, sequenced in a study of regulatory T cells in long-lasting Graves disease. The TCR beta library used iRepertoire HTBI primers with Arm-PCR amplification of CDR3. One entry per CDR3 protein results from TCRdb running MiXCR on the multiplex PCR reads. The table shows some 350,000 distinct CDR3 sequences, with 15% to 20% occurring only once. Noted time point: newly diagnosed GD, antithyroid drugs for less than 3 months. Construction of the TCR library relied on RNA isolated from PBMCs. This sample was shared with a second study, whose subject was T cells in Graves' hyperthyroidism and ophthalmopathy.

Sequences were derived from peripheral blood mononuclear cells (PBMCs), sampled at new diagnosis, from a patient treated with antithyroid drugs. The receptors were gathered from a woman in her late teens or twenties with Graves disease.

This clonotype was seen many times. This chain connects TRBV7-9 to TRBJ1-1; 7 bases match TRBD1. Germline trimming cut 5 bases from V and 2 bases from J; bases unmatched to any gene: 8. CDR1 is SEHNR and CDR2 is FQNEAQ in the germline V gene (reference sequence). The CDR3 consists of 15 residues. The CDR3 reads CASSPRQGGNTEAFF. In DNA, the CDR3 is TGTGCCAGCAGCCCCCGACAGGGAGGCAACACTGAAGCTTTCTTT.

There are a few counts of this clonotype. The rearrangement links TRBV5-8 to TRBJ2-2; a weak D match, TRBD2 (6 bases). V lost 0 bases, J lost 2 bases, and 17 bases lay in between. Germline assignment: CDR1 SGHTS and CDR2 YDEGEE. The CDR3 spans 18 residues. In DNA form, the CDR3 reads TGTGCCAGCAGCTTGGTAGGGACGGCGGGGTACAACACCGGGGAGCTGTTTTTT. Protein sequence: CASSLVGTAGYNTGELFF. Using reference TRBV5-8 and TRBJ2-2 for the parts outside the CDR3, the full variable domain is EAGVTQSPTHLIKTRGQQATLRCSPISGHTSVYWYQQALGLGLQFLLWYDEGEERNRGNFPPRFSGRQFPNYSSELNVNALELEDSALYLCASSLVGTAGYNTGELFFGEGSRLTVL.

Many counts were recorded for this clonotype. This chain links TRBV11-2 with TRBJ2-7; TRBD1 aligns across 9 bases. With V trimmed by 3 bases and J by 4 bases, 4 bases remained unmatched. Germline loops: CDR1 SGHAT, CDR2 FQNNGV. The CDR3 length is 14 residues. The CDR3 loop reads CASSFDRGAYEQYF. Here the CDR3 DNA reads TGTGCCAGCAGCTTCGACAGGGGGGCGTACGAGCAGTACTTC.

The V and J genes are TRBV28 and TRBJ1-1; D gene ambiguous. Trimming removed 5 bases from V and 2 bases from J, with 15 bases in between. Germline V CDR1 and CDR2: MDHEN, SYDVKM. The CDR3 has 15 residues. For the CDR3, the DNA is TGTGCCAGCAGTGACCCCTTCAGGAGAAACACTGAAGCTTTCTTT. Translating gives CASSDPFRRNTEAFF.

This clonotype was counted many times. V usage is TRBV18 and J usage is TRBJ2-2; D unclear. Looked up from germline, CDR1 is KGHSH and CDR2 is LQKENI. Deletions cut 8 bases from V and 3 bases from J, with 13 bases between. This CDR3 has 14 residues. The CDR3 reads CASSPRRDTGELFF. In DNA form, the CDR3 reads TGTGCCAGCAGTCCCCGTAGGGACACCGGGGAGCTGTTTTTT. The variable domain in full, with the rest retrieved from reference TRBV18 and TRBJ2-2, is NAGVMQNPRHLVRRRGQEARLRCSPMKGHSHVYWYRQLPEEGLKFMVYLQKENIIDESGMPKERFSAEFPKEGPSILRIQQVVRGDSAAYFCASSPRRDTGELFFGEGSRLTVL.

In its sample, this clonotype was seen many times. The chain couples TRBV7-9 to TRBJ1-1; D is unresolved. The CDR3 covers 12 residues. V lost 5 bases, J lost 1 base, and 5 bases lay in between. CDR1 and CDR2 (germline): SEHNR, FQNEAQ (reference sequence). The CDR3 spells CASSPSNTEAFF. The CDR3 bases are TGTGCCAGCAGCCCGTCGAACACTGAAGCTTTCTTT.

Remarks on this clonotype: Being one base from a much bigger clone, this may be a read error. The rearrangement links TRBV28 to TRBJ2-7; D possibly matches TRBD1 or TRBD2 (5 bases each). CDR3 length equals 13 residues. With 6 bases removed from V and 6 bases from J, the gap between germline ends came to 15 bases. Germline-derived CDR1 and CDR2 are MDHEN and SYDVKM. CDR3: CASSIGGTCEQYF. CDR3 in DNA: TGTGCCAGCAGCATAGGTGGGACCTGCGAGCAGTACTTC.

This clonotype was counted between two and nine times. This chain joins TRBV14 and TRBJ2-2; the match to TRBD1 covers 9 bases. Germline V lookup: CDR1 SGHDN, CDR2 FVKESK. CDR3 length equals 16 residues. The ends lost 1 base at V and 4 bases at J; junction bases unmatched: 4. Written as DNA, the CDR3 is TGTGCCAGCAGCCAAGTTTCGGACAGGGGCACCGGGGAGCTGTTTTTT. It codes for CASSQVSDRGTGELFF.

This clonotype was seen many times. V usage is TRBV20-1 and J usage is TRBJ2-3; D is unresolved. The germline V gene has CDR1 DFQATT and CDR2 SNEGSKA (reference sequence). The germline V and J ends were trimmed by 3 bases and 3 bases, with 7 bases remaining between them. CDR3 size: 12 residues. Here the CDR3 DNA reads TGCAGTGCTAGTCGTGGGACAGATACGCAGTATTTT. Translated: CSASRGTDTQYF.

The table lists this clonotype with many counts. The rearrangement uses TRBV27 and TRBJ1-1; D not certain. This CDR3 region has 11 residues. From germline, CDR1 is MNHEY and CDR2 SMNVEV (reference sequence). The V end was cut by 8 bases, the J end by 5 bases, with 9 bases between. CDR3 loop: CASAGSTEAFF. The CDR3 DNA sequence: TGTGCCAGCGCCGGGTCGACTGAAGCTTTCTTT.

This clonotype was found many times. The chain joins TRBV2 to TRBJ2-1; 10 positions agree with TRBD2. In germline, CDR1 is SNHLY, CDR2 FYNNEI. The CDR3 runs to 16 residues. J lost 2 bases, V lost 3 bases, and 4 bases had no gene match. CDR3 in amino acids: CASSDSSGGTYNEQFF. CDR3 coding DNA: TGTGCCAGCAGTGACTCTAGCGGGGGAACCTACAATGAGCAGTTCTTC.

The chain recombines TRBV3-1 with TRBJ2-1, with TRBD2 matching over 7 bases. Germline values: CDR1 LGHDT, CDR2 YNNKEL (reference sequence). With V trimmed by 3 bases and J by 6 bases, 8 bases remained unmatched. The CDR3 extends over 15 amino acids. This CDR3 reads CASSQPGGGFNEQFF. The DNA of the CDR3 is TGTGCCAGCAGCCAGCCGGGGGGTGGGTTCAATGAGCAGTTCTTC.

This chain joins TRBV27 and TRBJ2-7, with TRBD1 matching 9 bases. After removal of 3 bases from V and 5 bases from J, the junction contained 5 bases not matched to a gene. Germline CDR1 and CDR2: MNHEY and SMNVEV (reference sequence). This CDR3 comprises 14 residues. Here the CDR3 reads CASSFGTGKDEQYF. The CDR3 DNA is TGTGCCAGCAGTTTCGGGACAGGGAAGGACGAGCAGTACTTC.

This clonotype has at least ten counts. The J gene is TRBJ2-7, the V gene TRBV5-1; TRBD1 agrees at 9 bases. Trimming cost V 0 bases and J 2 bases; bases outside gene matches: 3. Germline V gives CDR1 SGHRS, CDR2 YFSETQ. The CDR3 runs to 15 residues. CDR3 bases: TGCGCCAGCAGCTTGGGACAGGGGGTCACCTACGAGCAGTACTTC. Translating it yields CASSLGQGVTYEQYF.

This clonotype was detected many times. The chain joins TRBV7-9 to TRBJ1-4, with 9 bases that match TRBD1. Germline V CDR1 and CDR2: SEHNR, FQNEAQ (reference sequence). The CDR3 runs 14 residues. V lost 4 bases to trimming and J lost 3 bases; unmatched junction nucleotides: 0. CDR3 in DNA: TGTGCCAGCAGCTGGACAGGGGCTAATGAAAAACTGTTTTTT. It yields the protein CASSWTGANEKLFF.